Listed below are T cell receptor beta chains from one sample, sequenced in a study of glioma-infiltrating T cells after dendritic cell vaccination. Repertoires were generated with immunoSEQ multiplex PCR, while TCRdb's copy carries only in-frame clones and drops some. Among about 64,000 clones listed, about 81% were seen once. The sample in question was blood, obtained before dendritic cell vaccination. The receptor set was obtained from a human donor with glioblastoma. CDR3s include the opening cysteine and the closing phenylalanine or tryptophan. Fields, in order: J gene, D gene, clone size, V gene, CDR3 protein, CDR3 DNA. The D gene is left open where the match is weak. For some rows the clone size is stated as once, few or many, or as a class when expanded; others skip it.

J: TRBJ2-7; D: .; size: .; V: TRBV27; CDR3: CASSSSGTYYEQYF; DNA: TGTGCCAGCAGTTCCTCCGGGACATACTACGAGCAGTACTTC
J: TRBJ1-1; D: .; size: .; V: TRBV6-1; CDR3: CASSEPAGVPMNTEAFF; DNA: TGTGCCAGCAGTGAACCCGCTGGAGTCCCCATGAACACTGAAGCTTTCTTT
J: TRBJ1-4; D: .; size: .; V: TRBV2; CDR3: CASRRSSNEKLFF; DNA: TGTGCCAGCAGGCGCTCCTCTAATGAAAAACTGTTTTTT
J: TRBJ1-3; D: .; size: few; V: TRBV18; CDR3: CASSPPTARNTIYF; DNA: TGTGCCAGCTCACCACCAACAGCCCGGAACACCATATATTTT
J: TRBJ1-6; D: .; size: few; V: TRBV7-6; CDR3: CASSSAGGPSSYNSPLHF; DNA: TGTGCCAGCAGCTCCGCGGGAGGCCCGAGCTCCTATAATTCACCCCTCCACTTT
J: TRBJ2-2; D: .; size: .; V: TRBV5-4; CDR3: CASRGEGGELFF; DNA: TGTGCCAGCAGAGGAGAAGGCGGGGAGCTGTTTTTT
J: TRBJ2-5; D: .; size: .; V: TRBV15; CDR3: CATSRENWDKGGETQYF; DNA: TGTGCCACCAGCAGAGAGAACTGGGACAAAGGGGGAGAGACCCAGTACTTC
J: TRBJ2-3; D: TRBD2; size: .; V: TRBV7-2; CDR3: CASSRGGDTDTQYF; DNA: TGTGCCAGCAGTCGCGGGGGGGACACAGATACGCAGTATTTT
J: TRBJ2-1; D: TRBD1; size: once; V: TRBV2; CDR3: CASKGTGVRNEQFF; DNA: TGTGCCAGCAAGGGGACAGGGGTTCGGAATGAGCAGTTCTTC
J: TRBJ1-1; D: .; size: few; V: TRBV5-8; CDR3: CASSQKTFSGLGEAFF; DNA: TGTGCCAGCAGCCAGAAGACCTTTTCGGGGTTAGGTGAAGCTTTCTTT
J: TRBJ1-6; D: .; size: once; V: TRBV12-5; CDR3: CASGVSSYNSPLHF; DNA: TGTGCTAGTGGGGTTAGCTCCTATAATTCACCCCTCCACTTT
J: TRBJ1-6; D: TRBD1; size: .; V: TRBV2; CDR3: CASRYGGTGNSPLHF; DNA: TGTGCCAGCAGGTACGGGGGGACAGGGAATTCACCCCTCCACTTT